These T cell receptor beta chains were read from a single sample in a study of glioma-infiltrating T cells. TCRdb re-analysed the multiplex PCR reads in MiXCR, keeping a single row per CDR3 protein. The table includes around 100,000 distinct CDR3 sequences, around 30% detected once. The sequencing input was glioma tissue, nonneoplastic brain tissue, or PBMCs (not recorded which). The receptor set was obtained from a human donor with low-grade glioma or glioblastoma, undergoing nonglioma brain surgery, or in good health (not recorded which). Each CDR3 is given with its conserved first and last residue. Each record gives: J gene, V gene, clone size, D gene, CDR3 protein, CDR3 DNA. D genes are given only for firm matches. Clone size is shown for a subset of rows, as once, few, many or a class of expanded clone.

>TRBJ1-2|TRBV10-3|.|TRBD1
CAVSGQGDGYTF
TGTGCCGTCAGTGGCCAGGGGGATGGCTACACCTTC
>TRBJ2-1|TRBV4-2|many|.
CASSPAGYNEQFF
TGTGCCAGCAGCCCCGCGGGTTACAATGAGCAGTTCTTC
>TRBJ2-5|TRBV28|few|TRBD2
CASSFLLRLAGSQETQYF
TGTGCCAGCAGTTTCCTCCTACGACTAGCGGGATCCCAAGAGACCCAGTACTTC
>TRBJ2-5|TRBV20-1|many|.
CSARGFTGSETQYF
TGCAGTGCTAGGGGATTTACAGGTTCCGAGACCCAGTACTTC
>TRBJ1-2|TRBV7-9|few|.
CASSLSDSYGYTF
TGTGCCAGCAGCCTATCCGACAGCTATGGCTACACCTTC
>TRBJ2-7|TRBV7-9|few|TRBD2
CASSASGARDEQYF
TGTGCCAGCAGTGCAAGCGGGGCCCGGGACGAGCAGTACTTC
>TRBJ2-1|TRBV2|few|TRBD1
CARNTGTGGANEQFF
TGTGCCAGAAATACCGGGACAGGGGGCGCGAATGAGCAGTTCTTC
>TRBJ2-3|TRBV6-1|many|.
CASSLGVARDTQYF
TGTGCCAGCAGCCTCGGGGTGGCCCGAGATACGCAGTATTTT
>TRBJ1-2|TRBV7-2|many|TRBD1
CASSLAPGTEIDGYTF
TGTGCCAGCAGCTTAGCCCCTGGGACAGAGATTGATGGCTACACCTTC
>TRBJ2-1|TRBV14|.|.
CASSSPHFIEQFF
TGTGCCAGCAGCAGTCCCCATTTCATTGAGCAGTTCTTC
>TRBJ2-7|TRBV28|many|.
CASSPIDGYEQYF
TGTGCCAGCAGTCCAATCGACGGCTACGAGCAGTACTTC
>TRBJ1-3|TRBV6-1|many|.
CASSAESGNTIYF
TGTGCCAGCAGTGCCGAGTCCGGAAACACCATATATTTT
>TRBJ1-4|TRBV7-2|few|.
CASSLLHSNEKLFF
TGTGCCAGCAGCTTATTACACAGTAATGAAAAACTGTTTTTT
>TRBJ1-1|TRBV27|many|.
CASSLQANTEAFF
TGTGCCAGCAGTTTACAGGCGAACACTGAAGCTTTCTTT
>TRBJ1-1|TRBV2|many|.
CASSEQGQSTEAFF
TGTGCCAGCAGTGAACAGGGTCAGTCCACTGAAGCTTTCTTT
>TRBJ1-6|TRBV20-1|.|.
CSARGGKTLYNSPLHF
TGCAGTGCTAGGGGGGGAAAGACTTTGTATAATTCACCCCTCCACTTT
>TRBJ2-3|TRBV29-1|.|.
CSVVEGATDTQYF
TGCAGCGTTGTGGAGGGGGCCACAGATACGCAGTATTTT
>TRBJ2-3|TRBV19|many|TRBD1
CASSTGQGAATQYF
TGTGCCAGTAGTACCGGACAGGGGGCAGCTACGCAGTATTTT
>TRBJ1-5|TRBV20-1|many|.
CSARENSGNQPQHF
TGCAGTGCTAGAGAGAACAGCGGCAATCAGCCCCAGCATTTT
>TRBJ2-5|TRBV6-1|many|.
CASRAGGQSETQYF
TGTGCCAGCAGGGCCGGTGGCCAGAGTGAGACCCAGTACTTC
>TRBJ1-2|TRBV29-1|.|.
CSVEDSSGPKYGYTF
TGCAGCGTTGAAGACTCATCGGGCCCCAAGTATGGCTACACCTTC
>TRBJ1-5|TRBV5-8|many|.
CASSLIQTNQPQHF
TGTGCCAGCAGCTTGATACAGACCAATCAGCCCCAGCATTTT
>TRBJ2-3|TRBV6-1|many|TRBD2
CASSRTSLAGVTDTQYF
TGTGCCAGCAGCCGAACTTCACTAGCGGGGGTCACAGATACGCAGTATTTT
>TRBJ2-3|TRBV2|.|.
CASTKLWTDTQYF
TGTGCCAGCACAAAGTTATGGACAGATACGCAGTATTTT
>TRBJ2-5|TRBV20-1|.|TRBD2
CSAGVSGAKQETEYF
TGCAGTGCTGGTGTTAGCGGGGCAAAACAAGAGACCGAGTACTTC
>TRBJ1-2|TRBV28|many|.
CASSFTGYGYTF
TGTGCCAGCAGCTTTACAGGGTATGGCTACACCTTC
>TRBJ1-5|TRBV7-2|few|.
CASSLAGTAGGSNQPQHF
TGTGCCAGCAGCTTAGCCGGGACGGCCGGGGGGAGCAATCAGCCCCAGCATTTT
>TRBJ2-7|TRBV28|.|.
CASNSPPGRINYEQYF
TGTGCCAGCAACTCCCCTCCAGGACGGATCAACTACGAGCAGTACTTC
>TRBJ2-7|TRBV10-3|many|TRBD1
CATGQGSSYEQYF
TGTGCCACAGGACAGGGCAGCTCCTACGAGCAGTACTTC
>TRBJ1-2|TRBV12-3/TRBV12-4|many|TRBD1
CASSPGTDYGYTF
TGTGCCAGCAGTCCCGGGACAGACTATGGCTACACCTTC
>TRBJ2-7|TRBV7-2|.|.
CASSLVGFQTGWEYEQYF
TGTGCCAGCAGCTTAGTGGGGTTCCAAACAGGGTGGGAATACGAGCAGTACTTC
>TRBJ2-3|TRBV20-1|few|TRBD2
CSEAGGTSTDTQYF
TGCAGTGAAGCGGGGGGGACTTCCACAGATACGCAGTATTTT
>TRBJ1-4|TRBV7-6|.|.
CASSLAPGTGNNEKLFF
TGTGCCAGCAGCTTAGCTCCAGGGACGGGAAATAATGAAAAACTGTTTTTT
>TRBJ1-5|TRBV3-1|few|.
CASSQGLQGQPQHF
TGTGCCAGCAGCCAAGGATTACAGGGACAGCCCCAGCATTTT
>TRBJ1-6|TRBV20-1|many|TRBD1
CSARGQGHNSPLHF
TGCAGTGCTAGAGGACAGGGGCATAATTCACCCCTCCACTTT
>TRBJ1-3|TRBV4-2|few|.
CASSHSDSKFAGNTIYF
TGTGCCAGCAGCCACTCGGACAGCAAATTCGCGGGAAACACCATATATTTT
>TRBJ2-5|TRBV28|many|.
CASEGDQETQYF
TGTGCCAGCGAGGGGGACCAAGAGACCCAGTACTTC
>TRBJ2-2|TRBV20-1|many|.
CSATNLNKNTGELFF
TGCAGTGCGACTAACCTAAACAAGAACACCGGGGAGCTGTTTTTT
>TRBJ1-1|TRBV7-9|many|.
CASSLGGQNTEAFF
TGTGCCAGCAGCTTAGGGGGACAGAACACTGAAGCTTTCTTT
>TRBJ2-5|TRBV19|.|TRBD1
CARSLEGQISVETQYF
TGTGCCCGTTCCCTCGAGGGACAGATCTCCGTAGAGACCCAGTACTTC
>TRBJ1-2|TRBV18|.|TRBD1
CASSPEQGANYGYTF
TGTGCCAGCTCACCAGAACAGGGGGCGAACTATGGCTACACCTTC
>TRBJ2-4|TRBV6-2/TRBV6-3|many|.
CASLQLAKNIQYF
TGTGCCAGCCTACAGCTAGCCAAAAACATTCAGTACTTC
>TRBJ2-7|TRBV12-3/TRBV12-4|.|.
CASSRLGGEQYF
TGTGCCAGCAGTCGTTTGGGGGGCGAGCAGTACTTC
>TRBJ2-3|TRBV12-3/TRBV12-4|few|TRBD2
CASSWASGSTDTQYF
TGTGCCAGCAGTTGGGCTAGCGGGAGTACAGATACGCAGTATTTT
>TRBJ2-7|TRBV4-2|few|TRBD1
CASSRDRVRYEQYF
TGTGCCAGCAGCCGGGACAGGGTTAGGTACGAGCAGTACTTC
>TRBJ2-7|TRBV20-1|many|.
CSARGRFSYEQYF
TGCAGTGCTAGGGGACGGTTCTCCTACGAGCAGTACTTC